A single sample is the source of the 16 T cell receptor beta chains below, sequenced in a study of T cells in Graves' hyperthyroidism and ophthalmopathy (dated by TCRdb to the late 2010s). Libraries came from multiplex PCR. This sample was sequenced with an Illumina HiSeq 2000. Amplification of TCR beta CDR3 regions was carried out from RNA transcripts. The TCR CDR3 was subjected to a first round of RT-PCR using the HTBI primer set and the Qiagen OneStep RT-PCR kit. Clones were called with MiXCR by TCRdb after fastp trimmed the public reads at Q25, and only in-frame beta chains were retained. All rows with the same CDR3 protein become a single entry with the most common DNA and genes. The sample records more than 550,000 distinct CDR3 sequences, 45% of which are singletons. The ten largest clones take up less than 8.5% of the sample. The sample was peripheral blood or thyroid tissue (not recorded which). These receptors all stem from an adult man with Graves' disease, either hyperthyroidism or ophthalmopathy (not recorded which).

This sequence joins TRBV24-1 and TRBJ1-5; D not resolved. CDR3 size: 12 residues. Between the trimmed V and J ends, which lost 6 bases and 11 bases, there was a span of 13 bases. The germline V gene encodes CDR1 KGHDR and CDR2 SFDVKD. The DNA for the CDR3 is TGTGCCACCAGTCAAACTGATGGGACCCAGCATTTT. The encoded protein is CATSQTDGTQHF.

The chain recombines TRBV7-6 with TRBJ2-5; D possibly corresponds to TRBD1 (6 bases). Trimming removed 5 bases from V and 4 bases from J, with 32 bases in between. The CDR3 has 20 residues. In germline, CDR1 is SGHVS, CDR2 FNYEAQ. As DNA, the CDR3 is TGTGCCAGCAGCCCGATAGTCAGCGGTGGGCACAGGGAGTGGTTAGAGACCCAGTACTTC. Its translation is CASSPIVSGGHREWLETQYF.

As regards this clonotype: A read error may produce the germline difference seen at one junction end. The chain employs TRBV5-1 and TRBJ1-2, with D possibly matching TRBD1 (6 bases). The CDR3 has 17 residues. Germline-derived CDR1 and CDR2 are SGHRS and YFSETQ. The CDR3, as DNA: TGTGCCAGCAGCCAAGGTGGAAGACAGGAACTGAACTATGGCTACACCTTC. This encodes CASSQGGRQELNYGYTF.

In its sample, this clonotype was seen many times. The chain carries TRBV2 and TRBJ1-2; D not resolved. The CDR3 contains 13 residues. CDR1 and CDR2 from the germline V gene are SNHLY and FYNNEI. Deletions cut 7 bases from V and 0 bases from J, with 9 bases between. The CDR3 nucleotides read TGTGCCAGCAATGGAAACACTAACTATGGCTACACCTTC. As protein: CASNGNTNYGYTF.

This clonotype has a count of ten or more. The J gene is TRBJ1-2, the V gene TRBV29-1; D gene unclear. The V end was cut by 5 bases, the J end by 1 base, with 11 bases between. This CDR3 has 13 residues. CDR1 is SQVTM, CDR2 ANQGSEA, per germline. The CDR3 bases are TGCAGCGTTATGGACCTAGATAACTATGGCTACACCTTC. The encoded protein is CSVMDLDNYGYTF.

Ten or more counts support this clonotype. The chain is built from TRBV20-1 and TRBJ1-5, with D maybe TRBD1 (5 bases). The CDR3 runs 14 residues. Germline lookup yields CDR1 DFQATT and CDR2 SNEGSKA (reference sequence). V was shortened by 1 base and J by 1 base, with 8 bases between the two germline ends. The chain's CDR3 is CSARAGDSNQPQHF. Written as DNA, the CDR3 is TGCAGTGCTAGAGCCGGGGACAGCAATCAGCCCCAGCATTTT.

The genes are TRBV29-1 and TRBJ1-2; D gene ambiguous. The germline V gene encodes CDR1 SQVTM and CDR2 ANQGSEA. Trimming pared 8 bases from V and 3 bases from J, leaving 16 bases between. The CDR3 runs to 13 residues. The CDR3 spells CSPDGTTYYGYTF. The CDR3 DNA reads as TGCAGCCCGGACGGAACCACTTACTATGGCTACACCTTC.

The chain employs TRBV10-2 and TRBJ2-7, with TRBD2 matching 11 bases. The V gene end was trimmed by 0 bases and the J gene end by 8 bases; junction bases not matched to a gene: 6. The germline V gene encodes CDR1 WSHSY and CDR2 SAAADI. The CDR3 consists of 15 residues. CDR3: CASSESWTSGSQQYF. CDR3 coding DNA: TGCGCCAGCAGTGAGTCTTGGACTAGCGGGTCACAGCAGTACTTC.

This clonotype showed up many times. The chain has TRBV5-1 and TRBJ1-2; tentatively, D is TRBD1 (6 bases). Germline V gene sequence: CDR1 SGHRS, CDR2 YFSETQ. Trimming took off 4 bases at V and 4 bases at J, with 11 bases between the two ends. The CDR3 sequence is 13 residues long. CDR3 nucleotide sequence: TGCGCCAGCAGCGATGACAGGATCTATGGCTACACCTTC. Its protein is CASSDDRIYGYTF.

The V call is TRBV20-1, the J call TRBJ2-7; D might be TRBD2 (5 bases). Trimming left V 7 bases short and J 3 bases short, with 16 bases between. The CDR3 is 13 residues long. Germline CDR1 and CDR2: DFQATT and SNEGSKA (reference sequence). The CDR3 DNA reads as TGCAGTGTGAGGAGCCTAGCAGACTACGAGCAGTACTTC. This codes for CSVRSLADYEQYF.

This clonotype has just a few counts. In DNA form, the CDR3 reads TGCGCCAGCAGCTTGGTTGTCGACCACTCTGGGGCCAACGTCCTGACTTTC. This translates into CASSLVVDHSGANVLTF. The chain carries TRBV5-1 and TRBJ2-6; D unclear. Germline V gene data show CDR1 as SGHRS and CDR2 as YFSETQ. The V end lost 0 bases, the J end lost 0 bases, and 10 bases lay between the germline ends. CDR3 length: 17 residues. The full variable domain, completed using reference TRBV5-1 and TRBJ2-6, is KAGVTQTPRYLIKTRGQQVTLSCSPISGHRSVSWYQQTPGQGLQFLFEYFSETQRNKGNFPGRFSGRQFSNSRSEMNVSTLELGDSALYLCASSLVVDHSGANVLTFGAGSRLTVL.

Here the CDR3 DNA reads TGTGCCAGCAGCTTCCCAAAGGGGGCTGGGACCGGGGAGCTGTTTTTT. Its translation: CASSFPKGAGTGELFF. This chain uses TRBV11-2 with TRBJ2-2; TRBD1 agrees at 7 bases. V gave up 3 bases and J gave up 5 bases; unmatched junction bases: 9. Germline-derived CDR1 and CDR2 are SGHAT and FQNNGV. The CDR3 has 16 amino acids.

This clonotype appeared once. A read error may account for a junction end that differs from germline. This chain uses TRBV25-1 with TRBJ2-2; perhaps TRBD2 as D (6 bases). The CDR3 loop spans 15 amino acids. CDR1 is MGHDK and CDR2 is SYGVNS in the germline V gene. The CDR3 bases are TGTGCCAGCAGTTTCAGTGGACTAAACACCGGGAAGCTGTTTTTT. It translates to CASSFSGLNTGKLFF.

This chain uses TRBV9 with TRBJ2-5, with TRBD2 matching 10 bases. Per germline, CDR1 SGDLS and CDR2 YYNGEE. This CDR3 has 16 residues. V lost 2 bases, J lost 0 bases, and 4 bases stayed unmatched. DNA of the CDR3: TGTGCCAGCAGCGTTTCCAGCGGGAGGGACCAAGAGACCCAGTACTTC. It specifies CASSVSSGRDQETQYF. Complete variable domain (other parts from reference TRBV9 and TRBJ2-5): DSGVTQTPKHLITATGQRVTLRCSPRSGDLSVYWYQQSLDQGLQFLIQYYNGEERAKGNILERFSAQQFPDLHSELNLSSLELGDSALYFCASSVSSGRDQETQYFGPGTRLLVL.

The chain combines TRBV25-1 with TRBJ1-5; D is unclear. This CDR3 spans 14 amino acids. Per germline, CDR1 MGHDK and CDR2 SYGVNS. V lost 4 bases, J lost 2 bases, and 9 bases lay in between. CDR3 bases: TGTGCCAGCAGTGCTACAAGGGGCAATCAGCCCCAGCATTTT. Protein sequence: CASSATRGNQPQHF.

V gene TRBV2 combines with J gene TRBJ1-2; no firm D call. Germline V gene data show CDR1 as SNHLY and CDR2 as FYNNEI. V lost 6 bases and J lost 2, with 10 bases in between. The CDR3 is made up of 13 amino acids. The CDR3 sequence: CASSPELNYGYTF. The CDR3 DNA reads as TGTGCCAGCAGCCCCGAACTAAACTATGGCTACACCTTC.